This TCR beta chain was identified in a study of blood T cell repertoires in COVID-19. Study-wide context: PBMCs, B-cell-depleted T cells, or T cells were the source of the cDNA or gDNA that made up the material.

The CDR3 covers 12 residues. V shed 6 bases and J shed 7 bases, with 13 bases lying between them. TCRdb's copy holds only in-frame clones and misses some; the assay was immunoSEQ multiplex PCR. The repertoire holds some 240,000 clones, with 84% as singletons. The rearrangement links TRBV12-3 or TRBV12-4 to TRBJ2-7; D perhaps matches TRBD1 (5 bases). The clonotype comes from a woman between 35 and 50 years old who had recovered from COVID-19. The sequencing input was peripheral blood. The CDR3 DNA sequence: TGTGCCAGCAGAGTACAGGTTGGGGAGCAGTACTTC. Protein: CASRVQVGEQYF.